This TCR beta chain comes out of a study of cytomegalovirus exposure and HLA in healthy donors. About the study: In an earlier analysis, 95 million to 140 million unique TCR beta sequences were found from some 170 million T cells.

Amplification used 60 Vbeta primers and 13 Jbeta primers. TCRdb keeps only in-frame clones here, not all; method: immunoSEQ multiplex PCR. The sample contains approximately 130,000 clones, about 8% of which appear only once. Losses at the gene ends were 4 bases for V and 9 bases for J; bases not matched to a gene: 5. The CDR3 has 14 amino acids. Germline CDR1 and CDR2: SGHRS and YFSETQ. The specimen was PBMCs. This receptor was identified in a woman between 40 and 55 years old in good health and CMV-seropositive. The chain carries TRBV5-1 and TRBJ1-6; 9 positions agree with TRBD1. The chain's CDR3 is CASSGGQGFSPLHF. CDR3 nucleotides: TGCGCCAGCAGCGGGGGACAGGGTTTTTCACCCCTCCACTTT.